This TCR beta chain was documented in a study of T cell repertoires in cytomegalovirus infection. TCRdb re-called the reads with MiXCR, one entry per CDR3 protein. The sample contains 200,000 to 300,000 distinct CDR3 sequences, roughly 9% of which appear only once. The sample holds many counts of this clonotype. Material: PBMCs. This clonotype was obtained from a human donor in good health (CMV status not recorded). Some clones in this sample may be carry-over from other donors' samples.

The CDR3 sequence: CASSMGRIRGEQFF. In DNA, the CDR3 is TGTGCCAGTAGTATGGGGAGGATCCGGGGTGAGCAGTTCTTC. The chain joins TRBV19 to TRBJ2-1, with D tentatively TRBD2 (6 bases). Germline-derived CDR1 and CDR2 are LNHDA and SQIVND (reference sequence). The germline V and J ends were trimmed by 3 bases and 9 bases, with 15 bases remaining between them. This CDR3 comprises 14 residues.